A selection of T cell receptor beta chains follows, all from one sample in a study of shared clonotypes between healthy human individuals. TCRdb keeps only in-frame clones here, not all; method: immunoSEQ multiplex PCR. The table records millions of clones, 90% to 95% of them present only once. The sequenced sample was naive CD4+ T cells sorted from blood. The origin of the receptors is a man aged 18 to 29 in good health. Both conserved end residues are part of each CDR3. A D gene is named only where the DNA matches it firmly.

v_call: TRBV30; cdr3_length: 15; j_call: TRBJ1-3; d_call: NA; cdr3_aa: CAWSRGRSSGNTIYF; cdr3_nt: TGTGCCTGGAGCCGGGGGAGGAGCTCTGGAAACACCATATATTTT
v_call: TRBV18; cdr3_length: 15; j_call: TRBJ2-1; d_call: NA; cdr3_aa: CASSPPGTGNNEQFF; cdr3_nt: TGTGCCAGCTCCCCCCCCGGGACGGGTAACAATGAGCAGTTCTTC
v_call: TRBV9; cdr3_length: 13; j_call: TRBJ1-1; d_call: NA; cdr3_aa: CASSWDTNTEAFF; cdr3_nt: TGTGCCAGCAGCTGGGACACCAACACTGAAGCTTTCTTT
v_call: TRBV5-1; cdr3_length: 14; j_call: TRBJ2-5; d_call: NA; cdr3_aa: CASTRGNPEETQYF; cdr3_nt: TGCGCCAGCACCCGGGGTAACCCTGAGGAGACCCAGTACTTC
v_call: TRBV28; cdr3_length: 14; j_call: TRBJ1-1; d_call: NA; cdr3_aa: CASSSGRTNTEAFF; cdr3_nt: TGTGCCAGCAGTTCTGGGCGCACGAACACTGAAGCTTTCTTT
v_call: TRBV27; cdr3_length: 15; j_call: TRBJ1-6; d_call: TRBD1; cdr3_aa: CASSLGTGVNSPLHF; cdr3_nt: TGTGCCAGCAGTTTAGGGACAGGGGTTAATTCACCCCTCCACTTT
v_call: TRBV5-8; cdr3_length: 17; j_call: TRBJ2-7; d_call: TRBD1; cdr3_aa: CASSLVFSGQGMYEQYF; cdr3_nt: TGTGCCAGCAGCTTGGTGTTTTCCGGACAGGGTATGTACGAGCAGTACTTC
v_call: TRBV7-8; cdr3_length: 16; j_call: TRBJ1-2; d_call: NA; cdr3_aa: CASSLAGAGTLYGYTF; cdr3_nt: TGTGCCAGCAGCTTAGCAGGAGCAGGGACCCTCTATGGCTACACCTTC
v_call: TRBV12-5; cdr3_length: 15; j_call: TRBJ1-4; d_call: NA; cdr3_aa: CASGPTGGLGEKLFF; cdr3_nt: TGTGCTAGTGGTCCCACCGGGGGGCTGGGTGAAAAACTGTTTTTT
v_call: TRBV7-9; cdr3_length: 10; j_call: TRBJ1-1; d_call: NA; cdr3_aa: CASSGERAFF; cdr3_nt: TGTGCCAGCAGCGGCGAGAGGGCTTTCTTT
v_call: TRBV5-4; cdr3_length: 15; j_call: TRBJ2-1; d_call: TRBD1; cdr3_aa: CASSLLTGRYNEQFF; cdr3_nt: TGTGCCAGCAGCTTGTTGACAGGGAGATACAATGAGCAGTTCTTC